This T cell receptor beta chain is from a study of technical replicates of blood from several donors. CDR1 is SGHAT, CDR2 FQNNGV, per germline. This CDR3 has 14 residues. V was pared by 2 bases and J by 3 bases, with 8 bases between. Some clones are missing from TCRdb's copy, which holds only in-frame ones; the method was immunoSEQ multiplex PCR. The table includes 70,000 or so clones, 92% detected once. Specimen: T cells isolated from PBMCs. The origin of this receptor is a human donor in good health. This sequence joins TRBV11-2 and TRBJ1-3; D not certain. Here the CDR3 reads CASSLLGLGNTIYF. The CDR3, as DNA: TGTGCCAGCAGCTTATTGGGCCTTGGAAACACCATATATTTT.